This T cell receptor (beta chain) was captured by sequencing in a study of cytomegalovirus exposure and HLA in healthy donors. The CDR3 is 12 residues long. Per the germline V gene, CDR1 is MDHEN and CDR2 is SYDVKM. Trimming pared 7 bases from V and 2 bases from J, leaving 8 bases between. Only in-frame clones appear in the TCRdb table, and some are missing; sequencing was by immunoSEQ multiplex PCR. Of under 80,000 clones in the sample, around 90% are singletons; the top ten hold roughly 1.2%. Sequencing used PBMCs. The sequence was obtained from a woman aged 18-29 years in good health and CMV-seronegative. The chain recombines TRBV28 with TRBJ2-5; D may be TRBD2 (6 bases). CDR3 sequence: CASKGLQETQYF. For the CDR3, the DNA is TGTGCCAGCAAGGGACTTCAAGAGACCCAGTACTTC.